A selection of T cell receptor beta chains follows, all from one sample in a study of T cell responses to AZD1222 COVID-19 vaccine. The table came from immunoSEQ multiplex PCR; TCRdb's copy has only in-frame clones and leaves some out. The sample lists fewer than 120,000 clones, roughly 87% occurring once. This specimen consisted of peripheral blood, obtained on day 0 of AZD1222 vaccination. The receptor set was obtained from an adult in good health. Both conserved end residues are part of each CDR3. D genes are given only for firm matches. Size is omitted from some rows. Given values are once, few, many or a class for expanded clones.

- | TRBJ1-1 | 13 | - | TRBV12-3/TRBV12-4 | CASSPPGVTEAFF | TGTGCCAGCAGTCCTCCGGGAGTCACTGAAGCTTTCTTT
- | TRBJ1-2 | 12 | - | TRBV7-9 | CASVDSVGGYTF | TGTGCCAGCGTGGACAGTGTCGGTGGCTACACCTTC
- | TRBJ1-1 | 14 | - | TRBV9 | CASSVGTGNTEAFF | TGTGCCAGCAGCGTAGGTACAGGGAACACTGAAGCTTTCTTT
- | TRBJ1-4 | 11 | - | TRBV28 | CASSLTEKLFF | TGTGCCAGCAGTTTGACGGAAAAACTGTTTTTT
- | TRBJ1-4 | 12 | - | TRBV12-3/TRBV12-4 | CASSLDTEKLFF | TGTGCCAGCAGCCTGGACACTGAAAAACTGTTTTTT
- | TRBJ2-3 | 11 | - | TRBV7-2 | CASSLPGPQYF | TGTGCCAGCAGCCTTCCTGGTCCGCAGTATTTT
- | TRBJ1-1 | 13 | - | TRBV29-1 | CSVVIGGNTEAFF | TGCAGCGTTGTAATTGGGGGGAACACTGAAGCTTTCTTT
- | TRBJ2-7 | 14 | - | TRBV9 | CASTRGLFSYEQYF | TGTGCCAGCACCCGGGGACTTTTCTCCTACGAGCAGTACTTC
- | TRBJ2-3 | 15 | - | TRBV7-3 | CATATGTTKADTQYF | TGTGCCACGGCGACCGGGACAACTAAAGCAGATACGCAGTATTTT
- | TRBJ2-7 | 14 | - | TRBV11-3 | CASSLEPLGYEQYF | TGTGCCAGCAGCTTAGAGCCCCTTGGGTACGAGCAGTACTTC
TRBD1 | TRBJ1-1 | 15 | - | TRBV6-6 | CASSSGTGGRTEAFF | TGTGCCAGCAGTTCTGGGACAGGGGGACGCACTGAAGCTTTCTTT
TRBD2 | TRBJ2-2 | 14 | - | TRBV11-2 | CASSPTGGIGELFF | TGTGCCAGCAGCCCCACGGGGGGGATCGGGGAGCTGTTTTTT
- | TRBJ1-4 | 12 | few | TRBV25-1 | CASSEGSAKLFF | TGTGCCAGCAGTGAAGGGTCTGCAAAACTGTTTTTT
- | TRBJ1-1 | 13 | - | TRBV28 | CASTQGVPTEAFF | TGTGCCAGCACTCAGGGTGTGCCCACTGAAGCTTTCTTT